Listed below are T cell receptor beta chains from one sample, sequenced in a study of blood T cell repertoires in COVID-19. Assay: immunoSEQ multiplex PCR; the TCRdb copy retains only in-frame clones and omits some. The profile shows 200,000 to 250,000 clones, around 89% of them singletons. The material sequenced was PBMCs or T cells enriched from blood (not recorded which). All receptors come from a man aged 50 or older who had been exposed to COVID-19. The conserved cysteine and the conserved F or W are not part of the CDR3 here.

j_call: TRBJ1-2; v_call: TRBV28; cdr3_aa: ASSLRREFNYGYT
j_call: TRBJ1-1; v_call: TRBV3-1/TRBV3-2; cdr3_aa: ASSQDNGGAEAF
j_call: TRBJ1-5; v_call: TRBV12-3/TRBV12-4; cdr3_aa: ASSLRENQPQH
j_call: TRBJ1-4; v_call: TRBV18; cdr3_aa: ASSPPQGALEKLF
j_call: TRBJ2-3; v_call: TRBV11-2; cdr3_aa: ATQLGFKNTQY
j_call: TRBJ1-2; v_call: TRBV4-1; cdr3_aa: ASSQVIGTGGDGYT
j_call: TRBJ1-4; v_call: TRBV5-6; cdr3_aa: ASSFSPTGETSKLF
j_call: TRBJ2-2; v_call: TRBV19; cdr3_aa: ASKTQGSHTGELF
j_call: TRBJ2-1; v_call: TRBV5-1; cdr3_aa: ASSLGLAGVSGNEQF
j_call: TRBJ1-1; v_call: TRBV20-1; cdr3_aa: SASSGTNTEAF
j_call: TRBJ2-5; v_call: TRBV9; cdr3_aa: ASSADRFQETQY
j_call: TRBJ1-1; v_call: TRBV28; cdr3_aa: ASSLLGVGRIAEAF
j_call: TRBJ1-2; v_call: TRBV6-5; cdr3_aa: ASRLTGFSGYT
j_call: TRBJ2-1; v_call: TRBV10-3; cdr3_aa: ASTGGLGNEQF
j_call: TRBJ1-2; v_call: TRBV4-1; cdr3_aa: ASSQDWTGDYGYT
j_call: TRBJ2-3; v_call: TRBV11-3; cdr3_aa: ASSVRWTGGTDTQY
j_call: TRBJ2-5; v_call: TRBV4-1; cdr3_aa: ASSPGETQY
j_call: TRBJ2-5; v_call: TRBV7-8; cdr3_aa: ASSLTGMGETQY
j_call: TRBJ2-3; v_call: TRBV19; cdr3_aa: ASSIAGAADTQY
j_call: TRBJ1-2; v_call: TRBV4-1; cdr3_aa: ASSRGEGVVEGYT
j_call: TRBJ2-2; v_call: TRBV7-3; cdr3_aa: ASSLMPSGGNTGELF
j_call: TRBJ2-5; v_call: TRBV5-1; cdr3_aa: ASAERPGFGETQY
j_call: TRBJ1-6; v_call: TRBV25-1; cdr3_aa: ASSVSNSPLH
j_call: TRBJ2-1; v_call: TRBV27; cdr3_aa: ASSFLESGGAYEQF
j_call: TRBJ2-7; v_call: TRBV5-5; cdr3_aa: ASTPGTGYEQY
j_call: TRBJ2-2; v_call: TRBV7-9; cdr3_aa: ASSLLLNTGELF
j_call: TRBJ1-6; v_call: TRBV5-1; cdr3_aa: ASSLAPGFSPLH
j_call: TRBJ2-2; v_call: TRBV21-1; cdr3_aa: ASSKRYSGLGTGELF
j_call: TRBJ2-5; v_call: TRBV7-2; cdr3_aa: ASRRGEGETQY
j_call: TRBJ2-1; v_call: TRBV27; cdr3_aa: ASSPDSLILNEQF
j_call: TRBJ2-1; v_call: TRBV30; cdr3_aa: AWSPGRGAGGPNEQF
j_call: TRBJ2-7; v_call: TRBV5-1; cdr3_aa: ASSLPGGGLSYEQY
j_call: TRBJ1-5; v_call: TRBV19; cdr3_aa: ASSNYRNNQPQH
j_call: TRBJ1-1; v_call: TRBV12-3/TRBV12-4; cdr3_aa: ASSFLRETEAF
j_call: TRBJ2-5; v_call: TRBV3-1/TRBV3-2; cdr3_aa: ASSQIAGGRGETQY